This entry is about one TCR beta chain. Its antigen remains unknown. Regarding treatment: approximately 18 received Ad26.COV2.S at low or high dose, single or two shots; a few received placebo; per-sample allocation not given. Day 63 after the first injection of vaccine or placebo was the sampling time. Ad26.COV2.S expressed prefusion-stabilized spike from the original Wuhan strain. The data were taken from a study of Ad26.COV2.S vaccination and SARS-CoV-2 variants. The wider study: As a participant in COV1001, the donor was in the Ad26.COV2.S trial arm.

The protocol was immunoSEQ multiplex PCR, while the TCRdb copy is restricted to in-frame clones and leaves out a portion. The repertoire holds around 340,000 clones, with 88% as singletons. This CDR3 is built from 18 residues. CDR1 and CDR2 (germline): LNHDA, SQIVND (reference sequence). Trimming took 5 bases from V and 2 from J; bases not matched to a gene: 14. General study points: Spike-specific responses of CD8+ and CD4+ T cells were reported to display substantial breadth after vaccination. With respect to non-spike TCR breadth, vaccine and placebo recipients were similar.

The chain has TRBV19 and TRBJ2-7; 11 nucleotides align to TRBD1. The material was peripheral blood, obtained in a trial of Ad26.COV2.S vaccine versus placebo. The clonotype originates from a person aged 18-60 years who received the Ad26.COV2.S COVID-19 vaccine or a placebo. DNA of the CDR3: TGTGCCAGTAGTCCATTTGGACAGGGGGCATTTTTCGCCTACGAGCAGTACTTC. This encodes CASSPFGQGAFFAYEQYF. The full variable domain, its missing parts supplied by reference TRBV19 and TRBJ2-7, is DGGITQSPKYLFRKEGQNVTLSCEQNLNHDAMYWYRQDPGQGLRLIYYSQIVNDFQKGDIAEGYSVSREKKESFPLTVTSAQKNPTAFYLCASSPFGQGAFFAYEQYFGPGTRLTVT.